The present T cell receptor (beta chain) was sequenced within a study of beta chain features in type 1 diabetes. As every portion of the isolated RNA was reverse transcribed, the sequencing read expressed TCRB transcripts. Here immunoSEQ multiplex PCR was the method, and the copy in TCRdb shows in-frame clones only, minus some. The data contain about 330,000 clones, about 10% of them singletons. This clone occurred a few times. This same CDR3 is encoded by further DNA sequences in the sample. CDR1 and CDR2 from the germline V gene are MDHEN and SYDVKM. The CDR3 has 15 residues. With 5 bases clipped from V and 6 bases from J, the junction kept 3 bases outside the gene matches.

Sequencing used naive CD4+ T cells from blood. This chain links TRBV28 with TRBJ2-3; 15 bases align to TRBD2. This sequence was found in a woman younger than 45 in good health. CDR3 sequence (DNA): TGTGCCAGCAGTCCAGGACTAGCGGGAGGGGATACGCAGTATTTT. It yields the protein CASSPGLAGGDTQYF. Using reference TRBV28 and TRBJ2-3 for the parts outside the CDR3, the full variable domain is DVKVTQSSRYLVKRTGEKVFLECVQDMDHENMFWYRQDPGLGLRLIYFSYDVKMKEKGDIPEGYSVSREKKERFSLILESASTNQTSMYLCASSPGLAGGDTQYFGPGTRLTVL.